These 5 T cell receptor beta chains were sequenced from one sample in a study of T cell responses to AZD1222 COVID-19 vaccine. Measured with immunoSEQ multiplex PCR; TCRdb has only the in-frame clones, and not every one. The table has about 140,000 clones, roughly 90% seen once. The sample here was peripheral blood, taken on day 0 of AZD1222 vaccination. The source of these receptors is an adult in good health.

The chain carries TRBV7-3 and TRBJ1-1; D call uncertain. CDR3 length equals 17 residues. Germline loops: CDR1 SGHTA, CDR2 FQGTGA. The V and J ends lost 4 bases and 0 bases respectively, with 18 bases between them. CDR3 nucleotide sequence: TGTGCCAGCAGCTCTATCCCGCCCACGCTGGTGAACACTGAAGCTTTCTTT. Protein product: CASSSIPPTLVNTEAFF.

The chain carries TRBV6-1 and TRBJ2-3; 11 bases align to TRBD2. The CDR3 runs to 16 residues. Looked up from germline, CDR1 is MNHNS and CDR2 is SASEGT. Trimming took 1 base from V and 5 from J; bases not matched to a gene: 5. CDR3 loop: CASSEGTSGRVDTQYF. CDR3 DNA sequence: TGTGCCAGCAGTGAAGGTACTAGCGGGAGAGTAGATACGCAGTATTTT.

The chain combines TRBV27 with TRBJ2-2; 7 bases line up with TRBD1. Trimming took 3 bases from V and 7 from J; bases not matched to a gene: 8. Germline loops: CDR1 MNHEY, CDR2 SMNVEV (reference sequence). The CDR3 contains 15 residues. CDR3 coding DNA: TGTGCCAGCAGTTTTGGCGACAGGGCGATCGGGGAGCTGTTTTTT. This encodes CASSFGDRAIGELFF.

This rearrangement joins TRBV5-1 to TRBJ1-1, with TRBD1 as a possible D gene (6 bases). CDR3 length: 19 residues. Germline V gene data show CDR1 as SGHRS and CDR2 as YFSETQ. Trimming removed 2 bases at V and 1 base at J, with 24 bases between. CDR3 nucleotide sequence: TGCGCCAGCAGCTTAGGCTGGAGAACGACACAGGGTACGAACACTGAAGCTTTCTTT. Protein product: CASSLGWRTTQGTNTEAFF.

The chain uses TRBV30 and TRBJ2-5, with TRBD2 matching 12 bases. CDR3 size: 14 residues. The ends lost 2 bases at V and 4 bases at J; junction bases unmatched: 2. CDR1 is GTSNPN, CDR2 SVGIG, per germline (reference sequence). The CDR3 here is CAWSLGLAGETQYF. The DNA for the CDR3 is TGTGCCTGGAGTTTGGGACTAGCGGGAGAGACCCAGTACTTC.